This T cell receptor beta chain was observed in a study of blood T cells in healthy people across ages. Peripheral blood from each donor was collected in a volume of 8 to 10 milliliters. The CDR3 is made up of 15 amino acids. Germline V gene data show CDR1 as MGHRA and CDR2 as YSYEKL. A sample-barcoded 5' primer and a J-beta primer mix were used in a second PCR of about 7 to 12 cycles. A single record per CDR3 protein comes from TCRdb applying MiXCR to the 5' RACE reads. The sample includes about 540,000 distinct CDR3 sequences, around 24% of them seen just once. In addition, the sample was reused for a study of T cells of mothers and their children. That publication notes: Mothers gave over 9 million TCR beta CDR3 reads each, and children about 3 million each.

The chain employs TRBV4-1 and TRBJ2-1; the D is unclear. The J call may be in error: the DNA end matches TRBJ2-7 better. This receptor was obtained from a boy between 10 and 17 years old in good health. The sample taken for sequencing was blood. The CDR3: CASSQGPRSSYEQYF. As DNA, the CDR3 is TGCGCCAGCAGCCAAGGTCCAAGGAGCTCCTACGAGCAGTACTTC.